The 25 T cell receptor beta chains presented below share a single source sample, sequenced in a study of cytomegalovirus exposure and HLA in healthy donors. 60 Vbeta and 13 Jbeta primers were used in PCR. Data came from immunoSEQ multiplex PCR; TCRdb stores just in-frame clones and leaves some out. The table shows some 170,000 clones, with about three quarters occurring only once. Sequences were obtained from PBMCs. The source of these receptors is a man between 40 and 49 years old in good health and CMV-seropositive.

This CDR3 is CASSSRGAGVGEQYF. The CDR3 region has the DNA TGTGCCAGCAGCTCGCGGGGAGCGGGAGTGGGCGAGCAGTACTTC. The chain uses TRBV5-4 and TRBJ2-7; 8 positions agree with TRBD2. CDR3 length equals 15 residues. After removal of 3 bases from V and 6 bases from J, the junction contained 11 bases not matched to a gene. The germline gives CDR1 SGHNT, CDR2 YYREEE (reference sequence).

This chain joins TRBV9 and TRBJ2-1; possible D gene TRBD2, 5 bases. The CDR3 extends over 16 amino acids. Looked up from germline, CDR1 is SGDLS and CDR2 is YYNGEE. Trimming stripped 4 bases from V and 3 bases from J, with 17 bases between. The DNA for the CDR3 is TGTGCCAGCAGCCCTCTAGCCTCAAAGGACTACAATGAGCAGTTCTTC. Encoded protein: CASSPLASKDYNEQFF.

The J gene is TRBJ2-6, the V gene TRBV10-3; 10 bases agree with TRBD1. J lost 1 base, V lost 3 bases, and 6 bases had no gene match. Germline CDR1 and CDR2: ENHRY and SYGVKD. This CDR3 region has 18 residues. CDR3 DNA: TGTGCCATCAGTGATCGACAGGGGGCGCGATCTGGGGCCAACGTCCTGACTTTC. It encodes CAISDRQGARSGANVLTF.

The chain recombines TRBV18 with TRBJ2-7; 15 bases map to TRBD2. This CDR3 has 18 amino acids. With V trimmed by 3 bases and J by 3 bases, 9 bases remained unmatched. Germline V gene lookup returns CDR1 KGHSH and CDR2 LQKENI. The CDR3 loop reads CASSPGSGLAGGLYEQYF. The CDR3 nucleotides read TGTGCCAGCTCACCGGGCTCGGGACTAGCGGGAGGACTCTACGAGCAGTACTTC.

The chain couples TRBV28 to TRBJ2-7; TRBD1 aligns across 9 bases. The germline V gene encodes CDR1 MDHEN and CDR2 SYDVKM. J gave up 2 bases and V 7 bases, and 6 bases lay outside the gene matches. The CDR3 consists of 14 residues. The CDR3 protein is CASTLTGGTYEQYF. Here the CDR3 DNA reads TGTGCCAGCACTCTGACAGGGGGAACCTACGAGCAGTACTTC.

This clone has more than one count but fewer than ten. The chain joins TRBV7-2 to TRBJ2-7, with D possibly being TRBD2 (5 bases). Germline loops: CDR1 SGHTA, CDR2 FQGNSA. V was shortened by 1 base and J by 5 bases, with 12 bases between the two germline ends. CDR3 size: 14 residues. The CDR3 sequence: CASSLGGGADEQYF. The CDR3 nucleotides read TGTGCCAGCAGCTTAGGAGGAGGAGCGGACGAGCAGTACTTC.

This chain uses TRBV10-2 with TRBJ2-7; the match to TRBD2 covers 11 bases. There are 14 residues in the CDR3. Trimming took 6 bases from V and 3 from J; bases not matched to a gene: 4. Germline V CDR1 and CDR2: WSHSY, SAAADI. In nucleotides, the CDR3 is TGCGCCAGCAGCGGGACTAGCGGTATCTACGAGCAGTACTTC. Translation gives CASSGTSGIYEQYF.

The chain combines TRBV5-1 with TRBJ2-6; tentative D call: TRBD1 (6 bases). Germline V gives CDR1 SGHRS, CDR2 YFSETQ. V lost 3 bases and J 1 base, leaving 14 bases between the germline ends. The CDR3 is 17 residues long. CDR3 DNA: TGCGCCAGCAGCTCAGGGGAATTAGCTTCTGGGGCCAACGTCCTGACTTTC. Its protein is CASSSGELASGANVLTF.

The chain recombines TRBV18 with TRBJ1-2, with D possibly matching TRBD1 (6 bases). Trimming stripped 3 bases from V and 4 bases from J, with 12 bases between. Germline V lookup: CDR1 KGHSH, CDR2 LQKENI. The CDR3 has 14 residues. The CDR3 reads CASSPKQGPYGYTF. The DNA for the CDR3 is TGTGCCAGCTCACCGAAACAGGGACCCTATGGCTACACCTTC.

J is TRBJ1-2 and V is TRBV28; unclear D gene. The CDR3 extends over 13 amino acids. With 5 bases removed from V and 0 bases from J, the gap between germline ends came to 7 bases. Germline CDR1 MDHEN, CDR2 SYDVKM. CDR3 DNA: TGTGCCAGCAGTCCACATTCTAACTATGGCTACACCTTC. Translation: CASSPHSNYGYTF.

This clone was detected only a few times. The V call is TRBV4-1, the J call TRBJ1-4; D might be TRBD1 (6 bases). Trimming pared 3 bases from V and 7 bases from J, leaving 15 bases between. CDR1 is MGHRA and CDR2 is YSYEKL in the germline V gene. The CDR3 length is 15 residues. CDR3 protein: CASSHDGGLAEKLFF. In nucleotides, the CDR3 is TGCGCCAGCAGCCACGATGGGGGCTTGGCTGAAAAACTGTTTTTT.

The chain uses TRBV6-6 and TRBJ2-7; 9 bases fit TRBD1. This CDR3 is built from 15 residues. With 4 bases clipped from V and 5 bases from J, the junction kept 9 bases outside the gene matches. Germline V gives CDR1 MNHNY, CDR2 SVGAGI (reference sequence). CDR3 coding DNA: TGTGCCAGCAGTTTTGCGGGACAGGGAAGCGACGAGCAGTACTTC. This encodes CASSFAGQGSDEQYF.

This CDR3 reads CAWSGGQGTTNEKLFF. The CDR3 DNA sequence: TGTGCCTGGAGTGGCGGACAGGGGACAACTAATGAAAAACTGTTTTTT. The chain links TRBV30 to TRBJ1-4; 9 bases match TRBD1. The CDR3 is 16 residues long. V gave up 1 base and J gave up 0 bases; unmatched junction bases: 3. CDR1 and CDR2 (germline): GTSNPN, SVGIG (reference sequence).

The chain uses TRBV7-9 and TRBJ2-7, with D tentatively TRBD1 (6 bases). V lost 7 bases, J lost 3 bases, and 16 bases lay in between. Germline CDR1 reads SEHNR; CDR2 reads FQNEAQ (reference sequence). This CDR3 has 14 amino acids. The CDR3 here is CASTLAGVDYEQYF. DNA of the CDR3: TGTGCCAGCACCTTGGCAGGGGTCGACTACGAGCAGTACTTC. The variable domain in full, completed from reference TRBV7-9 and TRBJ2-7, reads DTGVSQNPRHKITKRGQNVTFRCDPISEHNRLYWYRQTLGQGPEFLTYFQNEAQLEKSRLLSDRFSAERPKGSFSTLEIQRTEQGDSAMYLCASTLAGVDYEQYFGPGTRLTVT.

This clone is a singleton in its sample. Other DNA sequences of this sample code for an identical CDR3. CDR3 coding DNA: TGCGCCAGCAGCTTGGCTAGCGGAACCTACGAGCAGTACTTC. Its protein product is CASSLASGTYEQYF. The J gene is TRBJ2-7, the V gene TRBV5-1, with 7 bases aligning to TRBD2. Unmatched junction bases numbered 2, after V lost 0 bases and J lost 2 bases. The germline gives CDR1 SGHRS, CDR2 YFSETQ. The CDR3 runs to 14 residues.

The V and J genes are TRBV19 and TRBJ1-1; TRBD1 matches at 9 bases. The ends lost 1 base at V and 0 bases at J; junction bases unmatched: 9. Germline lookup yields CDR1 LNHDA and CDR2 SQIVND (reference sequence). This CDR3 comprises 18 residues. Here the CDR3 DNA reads TGTGCCAGTAGTATAGCAATACAGGGGGCTCGTATGAACACTGAAGCTTTCTTT. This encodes CASSIAIQGARMNTEAFF. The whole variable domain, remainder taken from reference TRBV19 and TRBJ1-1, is DGGITQSPKYLFRKEGQNVTLSCEQNLNHDAMYWYRQDPGQGLRLIYYSQIVNDFQKGDIAEGYSVSREKKESFPLTVTSAQKNPTAFYLCASSIAIQGARMNTEAFFGQGTRLTVV.

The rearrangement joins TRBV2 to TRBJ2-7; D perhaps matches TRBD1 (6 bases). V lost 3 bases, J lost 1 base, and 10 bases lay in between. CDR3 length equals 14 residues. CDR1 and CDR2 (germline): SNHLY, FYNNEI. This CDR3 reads CASSEKTGSYEQYF. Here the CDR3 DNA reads TGTGCCAGCAGTGAGAAGACAGGTTCCTACGAGCAGTACTTC.

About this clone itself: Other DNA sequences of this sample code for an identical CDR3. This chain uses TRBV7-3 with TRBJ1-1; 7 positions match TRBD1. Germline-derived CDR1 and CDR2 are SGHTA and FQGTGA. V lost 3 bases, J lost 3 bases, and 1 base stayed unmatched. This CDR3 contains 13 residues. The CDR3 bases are TGTGCCAGCAGCTTTCAGGGGGACACTGAAGCTTTCTTT. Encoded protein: CASSFQGDTEAFF.

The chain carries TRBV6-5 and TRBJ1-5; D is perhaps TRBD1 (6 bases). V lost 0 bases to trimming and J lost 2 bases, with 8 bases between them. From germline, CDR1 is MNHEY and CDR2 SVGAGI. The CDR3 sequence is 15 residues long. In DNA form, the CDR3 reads TGTGCCAGCAGTTACTCTCGACAGGGCAATCAGCCCCAGCATTTT. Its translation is CASSYSRQGNQPQHF.

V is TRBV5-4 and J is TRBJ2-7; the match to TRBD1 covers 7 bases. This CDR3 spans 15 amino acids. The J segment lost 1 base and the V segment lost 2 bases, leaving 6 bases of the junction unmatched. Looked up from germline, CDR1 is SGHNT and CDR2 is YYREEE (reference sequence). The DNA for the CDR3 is TGTGCCAGCAGCTTTTGGGCAGGGGGTTCCTACGAGCAGTACTTC. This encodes CASSFWAGGSYEQYF.

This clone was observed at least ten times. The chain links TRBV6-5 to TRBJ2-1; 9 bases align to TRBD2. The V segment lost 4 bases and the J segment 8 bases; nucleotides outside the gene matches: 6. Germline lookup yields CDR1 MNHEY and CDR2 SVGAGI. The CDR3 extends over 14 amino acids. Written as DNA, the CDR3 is TGTGCCAGCAGTTTATTTAGCGGGAGATATGAGCAGTTCTTC. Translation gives CASSLFSGRYEQFF.

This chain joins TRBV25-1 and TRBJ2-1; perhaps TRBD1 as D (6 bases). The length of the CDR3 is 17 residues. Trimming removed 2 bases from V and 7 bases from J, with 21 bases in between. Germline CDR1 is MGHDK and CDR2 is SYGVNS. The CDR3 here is CASSESRGIGRTNEQFF. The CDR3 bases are TGTGCCAGCAGTGAAAGTAGGGGGATAGGAAGGACGAATGAGCAGTTCTTC.

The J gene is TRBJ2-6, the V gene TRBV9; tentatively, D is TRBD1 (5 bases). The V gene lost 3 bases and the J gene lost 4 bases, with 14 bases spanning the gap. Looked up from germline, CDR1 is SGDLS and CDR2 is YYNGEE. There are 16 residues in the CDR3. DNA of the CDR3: TGTGCCAGCAGCGCCCCGTTAGGGGCCGGGGCCAACGTCCTGACTTTC. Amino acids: CASSAPLGAGANVLTF.

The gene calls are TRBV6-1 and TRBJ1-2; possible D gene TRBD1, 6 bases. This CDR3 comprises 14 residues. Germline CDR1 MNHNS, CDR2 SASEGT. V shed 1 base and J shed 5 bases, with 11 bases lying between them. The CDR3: CASSEGGGIYGYTF. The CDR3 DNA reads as TGTGCCAGCAGTGAAGGCGGGGGCATTTATGGCTACACCTTC.

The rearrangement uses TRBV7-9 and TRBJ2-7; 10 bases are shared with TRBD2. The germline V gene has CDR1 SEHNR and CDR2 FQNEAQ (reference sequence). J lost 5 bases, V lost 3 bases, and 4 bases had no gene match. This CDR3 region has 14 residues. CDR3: CASSLTGTSDEQYF. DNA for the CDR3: TGTGCCAGCAGCTTGACCGGGACTAGCGACGAGCAGTACTTC.